A single T cell receptor (beta chain) is shown here with its context. Authors' analysis steps: It was from reference gene primer amplification that nucleated cell counts were estimated. The table came from immunoSEQ multiplex PCR; TCRdb's copy has only in-frame clones and leaves some out. V and J calls and clone size are as listed in that table; D and trimming were resolved from the DNA. The sample includes some 32,000 clones, around 90% of them seen just once. This specimen comes from a study of blood T cell repertoires in COVID-19. Study-wide context: The analysed material was cDNA or gDNA that came from T cells, B-cell-depleted T cells, or PBMCs.

The clonotype comes from a human donor in a cohort sampled during active COVID-19. Source material: peripheral blood.

CDR3: CAWSQYGGNNSPLHF. The CDR3 nucleotides are TGTGCCTGGAGTCAGTATGGGGGGAATAATTCACCCCTCCACTTT. The rearrangement links TRBV30 to TRBJ1-6; D may be TRBD1 (5 bases). Trimming pared 2 bases from V and 5 bases from J, leaving 13 bases between. This CDR3 contains 15 residues. Germline CDR1 and CDR2: GTSNPN and SVGIG (reference sequence).